The clone carrying this TCR beta chain has just a few counts. Its antigen is not identified. The germline CDR1 and CDR2 sequences are MNHNS and SASEGT. The junction had 11 bases not matched to a gene; V was cut back by 6 bases and J by 7 bases. This CDR3 is 17 amino acids long. The data derive from a study of human T cells and chemical hapten exposure. The study's library attached unique molecular identifiers to single cDNA molecules. Study processing details: Across samples, TCR counts had a median of roughly 98,000 and ranged from 23,224 to 690,600. Via MiXCR, TCRdb re-called the RACE reads, giving one row per CDR3 protein. The V and J calls were determined by TCRdb, not by the authors. Of around 190,000 distinct CDR3 sequences in the sample, about 22% were seen once. Points from the study as a whole: TCRs exceeding a frequency of 1 in 1000 stayed unchanged under DPC sensitization.

Described time point: patch test 1, 2 weeks after DPC sensitization. Documented treatment: therapeutic diphenylcyclopropenone sensitization with weekly scalp DPC. The input for sequencing was whole blood, taken in connection with sensitization to the hapten diphenylcyclopropenone (DPC). This clonotype originated in a woman aged 45-65 years with alopecia areata. Some clones in this sample may be carry-over from other donors' samples. The genes are TRBV6-1 and TRBJ2-1, with 14 bases matching TRBD2. The CDR3 reads CASSSSRLAGGQNEQFF. The CDR3 nucleotides read TGTGCCAGCAGCAGCTCAAGACTAGCGGGAGGGCAGAATGAGCAGTTCTTC.